The clone carrying this T cell receptor (beta chain) was observed a single time. Study processing details: Estimation of nucleated cell counts relied on the amplification of reference gene primers. Libraries were prepared by immunoSEQ multiplex PCR; TCRdb keeps only in-frame clonotypes and omits some of them. V, J and clone size are those of that table, while D and trimming were read from the DNA. The sample has about 210,000 clones, 84% seen once; the top ten hold less than 8%. This sample is drawn from a study of blood T cell repertoires in COVID-19. Overall study: Collection of acute and convalescent COVID-19 samples took place in the United States, Italy and Spain. In each case, the material was cDNA or gDNA derived from T cells, B-cell-depleted T cells, or PBMCs.

The sample comprised peripheral blood. The TCR originated in a woman in her forties or fifties with active or convalescent COVID-19.

CDR3 sequence: CATSDSGLETQYF. The CDR3 region has the DNA TGTGCCACCAGTGATTCGGGGTTGGAGACCCAGTACTTC. V and J are TRBV24-1 and TRBJ2-5, with D perhaps matching TRBD2 (5 bases). The CDR3 spans 13 residues. Trimming removed 2 bases at V and 5 bases at J, with 8 bases between. Germline loops: CDR1 KGHDR, CDR2 SFDVKD.